This T cell receptor (beta chain) stems from a study of shared clonotypes between healthy human individuals. Study at large: Samples came from a couple of female and a few male donors aged 18 to 49. Researchers assigned three CD4 naive, three CD4 memory, two CD8 naive and one CD8 memory plate to each donor. Whole-study results and caveats: The low donor count limited represented genetic and exposure-history diversity.

The germline V gene encodes CDR1 SGHNT and CDR2 YENEEA. The V end was cut by 5 bases, the J end by 7 bases, with 9 bases between. The CDR3 sequence is 12 residues long. Worth noting for this clone: The target antigen is unknown.

Here immunoSEQ multiplex PCR was the method, and the copy in TCRdb shows in-frame clones only, minus some. The table shows over 1.4 million clones, with roughly 95% occurring only once. CD4+ cells underwent separation, giving CD45RA+ naive and CD45RA-negative memory subsets. The origin of this receptor is a man aged 25 to 40 in good health. The V and J genes are TRBV11-3 and TRBJ2-1; D gene unclear. Sequenced: naive CD4+ T cells sorted from blood. Documented subset: CD45RA+ positively selected. Here the CDR3 DNA reads TGTGCCAGCAGCCCCGGAGAGAATGAGCAGTTCTTC. This gives the protein CASSPGENEQFF.